A single sample gave rise to the 11 T cell receptor beta chains below, sequenced in a study of T cell responses to AZD1222 COVID-19 vaccine. TCRdb's copy holds only in-frame clones and misses some; the assay was immunoSEQ multiplex PCR. This repertoire shows about 120,000 clones, approximately 85% found once; its top ten account for just under 9.5%. Here the sequenced sample was peripheral blood, taken on day 0 of AZD1222 vaccination. These receptors all come from an adult in good health.

This chain joins TRBV3-1 (or the pseudogene TRBV3-2) and TRBJ1-2; D is uncertain. Between the trimmed V and J ends, which lost 1 base and 5 bases, there was a span of 11 bases. CDR1 and CDR2 from the germline V gene are LGHDT and YNNKEL (reference sequence). The CDR3 is 14 amino acids. The CDR3 spells CASSQGMSGYGYTF. CDR3 in DNA: TGTGCCAGCAGCCAAGGGATGTCGGGGTATGGCTACACCTTC.

CDR3 coding DNA: TGTGCCAGCAGCAAAGTCACGACTAATGAAAAACTGTTTTTT. Translated: CASSKVTTNEKLFF. This chain uses TRBV21-1 with TRBJ1-4. TRBV21-1 is recorded as a pseudogene. The CDR3 sequence is 14 residues long.

The chain recombines TRBV19 with TRBJ1-2; 7 bases are shared with TRBD1. V was pared by 0 bases and J by 3 bases, with 10 bases of the junction left unmatched. CDR1 is LNHDA and CDR2 is SQIVND in the germline V gene (reference sequence). The CDR3 totals 17 residues. The chain's CDR3 is CASSIDFVYRGHYGYTF. In DNA, the CDR3 is TGTGCCAGTAGTATAGATTTTGTCTACAGGGGACACTATGGCTACACCTTC.

This clone occurred once. CDR3 protein: CASSDSNSHFSNQPQHF. CDR3 coding DNA: TGTGCCAGCAGTGACTCGAACTCCCATTTTAGCAATCAGCCCCAGCATTTT. The chain uses TRBV6-4 and TRBJ1-5; D is unresolved. The ends were cut back, 0 bases at V and 0 bases at J, with 12 bases in the middle. Germline values: CDR1 MRHNA, CDR2 SNTAGT. The CDR3 length is 17 residues.

The chain joins TRBV28 to TRBJ1-1, with TRBD1 matching over 7 bases. The germline CDR1 and CDR2 sequences are MDHEN and SYDVKM. Trimming cost V 6 bases and J 3 bases; bases outside gene matches: 7. The CDR3 is 14 amino acids. The CDR3 here is CASRPGTGDTEAFF. The CDR3 coding sequence is TGTGCCAGCAGGCCAGGAACAGGGGACACTGAAGCTTTCTTT.

This clone was found once. The chain has TRBV27 and TRBJ1-5; weak D call: TRBD1 (6 bases). V was clipped by 2 bases and J by 2 bases, with 13 bases between them. This CDR3 is 16 amino acids long. Germline values: CDR1 MNHEY, CDR2 SMNVEV (reference sequence). CDR3 protein: CASSLNGGAGNQPQHF. Written as DNA, the CDR3 is TGTGCCAGCAGTTTAAATGGGGGGGCCGGCAATCAGCCCCAGCATTTT.

The V gene is TRBV7-3, the J gene TRBJ2-5; possible D gene TRBD1, 6 bases. V lost 5 bases, J lost 5 bases, and 12 bases lay in between. The CDR3 spans 13 residues. CDR1 SGHTA and CDR2 FQGTGA come from the germline V gene. DNA of the CDR3: TGTGCCAGCAGCCCACAGGGACGGGAGACCCAGTACTTC. It codes for CASSPQGRETQYF.

The chain is built from TRBV2 and TRBJ2-7, with TRBD2 identical over 8 bases. Germline-derived CDR1 and CDR2 are SNHLY and FYNNEI. The CDR3 is 14 residues long. V gave up 8 bases and J gave up 7 bases; unmatched junction bases: 13. CDR3 DNA: TGTGCCAGCGGGGGAAGAAGCGGGAGAAATGAGCAGTACTTC. Protein: CASGGRSGRNEQYF.

The rearrangement links TRBV5-4 to TRBJ1-2; 9 bases agree with TRBD1. Germline lookup yields CDR1 SGHNT and CDR2 YYREEE (reference sequence). The V segment lost 3 bases and the J segment 4 bases; nucleotides outside the gene matches: 4. The CDR3 extends over 14 amino acids. CDR3 in DNA: TGTGCCAGCAGCTCAACAGGGGGCAGCTATGGCTACACCTTC. Encoded protein: CASSSTGGSYGYTF.

The genes are TRBV7-2 and TRBJ1-4, with TRBD1 matching 8 bases. Trimming took 2 bases from V and 7 from J; bases not matched to a gene: 3. The CDR3 spans 14 residues. Germline-derived CDR1 and CDR2 are SGHTA and FQGNSA. Here the CDR3 reads CASSLNRGGEKLFF. The CDR3 DNA reads as TGTGCCAGCAGCTTAAACAGGGGGGGTGAAAAACTGTTTTTT.

V is TRBV15 and J is TRBJ2-3; no clear D gene. CDR1 and CDR2 from the germline V gene are LNHNV and YYDKDF (reference sequence). CDR3 length: 14 amino acids. V was clipped by 9 bases and J by 4 bases, with 17 bases between them. The CDR3 here is CATDPGQAADTQYF. The CDR3 DNA reads TGTGCCACAGACCCCGGCCAGGCTGCAGATACGCAGTATTTT.